The rows below give T cell receptor beta chains drawn from one sample of a study of cytomegalovirus exposure and HLA in healthy donors. Using immunoSEQ multiplex PCR, the repertoire was profiled, and TCRdb retains in-frame clones only, with some absent. The sample includes 65,000 to 75,000 clones, around 63% of them seen just once. Specimen: PBMCs. These receptors originate from a woman aged 25-40 years in good health and CMV-seronegative. Each CDR3 is given with its conserved first and last residue. Each record gives: clone size, J gene, V gene, D gene, CDR3 DNA, CDR3 protein. A D gene is named only where the DNA matches it firmly. For some rows the clone size is stated as once, few or many, or as a class when expanded; others skip it.

NA	TRBJ2-2	TRBV6-5	NA	TGTGCCAGCAGTTACTCCCTGAACACCGGGGAGCTGTTTTTT	CASSYSLNTGELFF
few	TRBJ2-7	TRBV6-5	NA	TGTGCCAGCAGTTACACCCGAGTTTTCGAGCAGTACTTC	CASSYTRVFEQYF
NA	TRBJ1-2	TRBV6-1	NA	TGTGCCAGCAGCCCAAAACGGGCGGGCCACTATGGCTACACCTTC	CASSPKRAGHYGYTF
NA	TRBJ1-5	TRBV4-1	NA	TGCGCCAGCAGCCAAGGTGACTCAGATAGCAATCAGCCCCAGCATTTT	CASSQGDSDSNQPQHF
NA	TRBJ1-5	TRBV10-3	TRBD1	TGTGCCACTTCAGAGACAGGGGGAGGCAATCAGCCCCAGCATTTT	CATSETGGGNQPQHF
NA	TRBJ2-3	TRBV27	TRBD2	TGTGCCAGCAGGACTAGCGGGGGCGCTACGCAGTATTTT	CASRTSGGATQYF
NA	TRBJ1-3	TRBV11-2	NA	TGTGCCAGCAGCTTAGCCCGGACAACTGGAAACACCATATATTTT	CASSLARTTGNTIYF
few	TRBJ2-1	TRBV6-1	TRBD2	TGTGCCACCAAACGCAGTACTAGCGGGGGTTATGAGCAGTTCTTC	CATKRSTSGGYEQFF
NA	TRBJ1-5	TRBV9	NA	TGTGCCAGCAGCGTCGGAGGGAAGGCGGATCAGCCCCAGCATTTT	CASSVGGKADQPQHF
NA	TRBJ1-6	TRBV4-3	NA	TGCGCCAGCAGCCCAAGAGTGGGGACAAGCAATTCACCCCTCCACTTT	CASSPRVGTSNSPLHF
NA	TRBJ2-5	TRBV6-5	TRBD1	TGTGCCAGCAGTCCGACAGGGGAGACCCAGTACTTC	CASSPTGETQYF
NA	TRBJ2-5	TRBV6-5	TRBD1	TGTGCCAGCAGTTACTTAGGACAGGGGGGAGAGACCCAGTACTTC	CASSYLGQGGETQYF
NA	TRBJ1-5	TRBV30	TRBD1	TGTGCCTGGAGCCCACAGGGGAGGCAGCCCCAGCATTTT	CAWSPQGRQPQHF
NA	TRBJ1-3	TRBV9	TRBD1	TGTGCCAGCAGCCCACAGACAGGGCCAGGAAACACCATATATTTT	CASSPQTGPGNTIYF
NA	TRBJ2-3	TRBV7-2	TRBD2	TGTGCCAGCAGCCCGGTGTCCGGGGGGGTAGCAGATACGCAGTATTTT	CASSPVSGGVADTQYF
NA	TRBJ2-3	TRBV5-6	NA	TGTGCCAGCAGCTTTGCCCCCGGGAGCCTAAGCACAGATACGCAGTATTTT	CASSFAPGSLSTDTQYF
NA	TRBJ2-7	TRBV6-5	TRBD1	TGTGCCAGCAGTCCCGGGACAGGGATCTCCTACGAGCAGTACTTC	CASSPGTGISYEQYF
once	TRBJ1-2	TRBV30	TRBD1	TGTGCCTGGTCTTCCGGGACAGGGTATGGCTACACCTTC	CAWSSGTGYGYTF
NA	TRBJ1-3	TRBV21-1	NA	TGTGCCAGCAGCATACCTACGTCAAGCTCTGGAAACACCATATATTTT	CASSIPTSSSGNTIYF
NA	TRBJ2-1	TRBV7-2	NA	TGTGCCAGCAGGGACACAGGTTACTCCTACAATGAGCAGTTCTTC	CASRDTGYSYNEQFF
NA	TRBJ2-3	TRBV7-3	NA	TGTGCCAGCAGCTCTAACGGGGGCACAGATACGCAGTATTTT	CASSSNGGTDTQYF
NA	TRBJ2-6	TRBV2	TRBD1	TGTGCCAGCAGTGATCCGGGGACAGGGTACTCTGGGGCCAACGTCCTGACTTTC	CASSDPGTGYSGANVLTF
NA	TRBJ2-7	TRBV5-4	TRBD2	TGTGCCAGCAGCTTGGGACTAGCCTCAGGCTACGAGCAGTACTTC	CASSLGLASGYEQYF
NA	TRBJ2-1	TRBV30	NA	TGTGCCTGGAGTGTACAACCGTCTCTCTACAATGAGCAGTTCTTC	CAWSVQPSLYNEQFF
NA	TRBJ2-5	TRBV19	NA	TGTGCCAGTAGAGTCTCGGACGGAGGACAAGAGACCCAGTACTTC	CASRVSDGGQETQYF
NA	TRBJ2-1	TRBV5-4	TRBD1	TGTGCCAGCAGACCGGGACAGGGCGTCAACAATGAGCAGTTCTTC	CASRPGQGVNNEQFF
NA	TRBJ2-7	TRBV5-5	TRBD2	TGTGCCAGCAGCCGTGTAGCGGGGGCAGAAAAGGAGCAGTACTTC	CASSRVAGAEKEQYF
NA	TRBJ2-1	TRBV5-1	NA	TGCGCCAGCAACACCGTACAAGGGGCAATCAATGAACAGTTCTTC	CASNTVQGAINEQFF
few	TRBJ1-4	TRBV5-1	NA	TGCGCCAGCAGCCTAGACGCAGTTACAACTAATGAAAAACTGTTTTTT	CASSLDAVTTNEKLFF
NA	TRBJ2-7	TRBV5-1	NA	TGCGCCAGCAGCTTGGGACAGTTACACGAGCAGTACTTC	CASSLGQLHEQYF
NA	TRBJ2-7	TRBV27	NA	TGTGCCAGCAGTTTCCGTGGGGGGGCGAGGTACGAGCAGTACTTC	CASSFRGGARYEQYF
NA	TRBJ2-1	TRBV5-1	NA	TGCGCCAGCAGCTTGGCTGCGACAGGATGGAATGAGCAGTTCTTC	CASSLAATGWNEQFF
NA	TRBJ2-3	TRBV29-1	NA	TGCTCGGGACAAGCAGATACGCAGTATTTT	CSGQADTQYF
many	TRBJ2-2	TRBV7-9	NA	TGTGCCAGCAGCTTATCCAGGGCATTGAACACCGGGGAGCTGTTTTTT	CASSLSRALNTGELFF
NA	TRBJ1-5	TRBV28	NA	TGTGCCAGCAGCCTCGGCGGAGATCAGCCCCAGCATTTT	CASSLGGDQPQHF
once	TRBJ2-5	TRBV5-4	NA	TGTGCCAGCAGGCAGGAACGCGGGAAGAGGACCCAGTACTTC	CASRQERGKRTQYF
NA	TRBJ2-1	TRBV10-1	NA	TGCGCCAGCAGTGAATCCCCAGACAATGAGCAGTTCTTC	CASSESPDNEQFF
NA	TRBJ1-2	TRBV4-1	TRBD1	TGCGCCAGCAGCCAAGAAGGGACAGGGTACGGCTACACCTTC	CASSQEGTGYGYTF
NA	TRBJ1-1	TRBV30	NA	TGTGCCTGGAGTCTGGGACAGAACACTGAAGCTTTCTTT	CAWSLGQNTEAFF
few	TRBJ2-1	TRBV7-6	NA	TGTGCCAGCAGCCGAGGACTTTCCTCCTACAATGAGCAGTTCTTC	CASSRGLSSYNEQFF
NA	TRBJ2-7	TRBV30	NA	TGTGCCTGGAAAGAGACTCCCTACGAGCAGTACTTC	CAWKETPYEQYF
NA	TRBJ1-6	TRBV5-6	TRBD1	TGTGCCAGCAGCTCGGCAGGGGGAGGTAATTCACCCCTCCACTTT	CASSSAGGGNSPLHF
NA	TRBJ2-7	TRBV7-2	TRBD2	TGTGCCAGCAGCTCCGTGCGGGGGGCCTCATACGAGCAGTACTTC	CASSSVRGASYEQYF
NA	TRBJ2-3	TRBV2	NA	TGTGCCAGCAGTGAATGGCCCTCAGATACGCAGTATTTT	CASSEWPSDTQYF
NA	TRBJ1-2	TRBV14	TRBD1	TGTGCCAGCAGCCATACGGACAGGGTTGGCTACACCTTC	CASSHTDRVGYTF
once	TRBJ1-6	TRBV7-3	TRBD1	TGTGCCAGCAGCTTAGGCTTGGTTACAGGGGCTTTCCCCCTCCACTTT	CASSLGLVTGAFPLHF
NA	TRBJ1-4	TRBV9	NA	TGTGCCAGCAGCGTAAGACCCGGGTCGGGTGAAAAACTGTTTTTT	CASSVRPGSGEKLFF
NA	TRBJ1-2	TRBV6-5	TRBD1	TGTGCCAGCAGGGGGACAGGGGTCGTCCGAGGCTACACCTTC	CASRGTGVVRGYTF
NA	TRBJ1-5	TRBV19	NA	TGTGCCAGTAGTGCCAGAGACACCAATCAGCCCCAGCATTTT	CASSARDTNQPQHF
few	TRBJ1-2	TRBV7-8	NA	TGTGCCAGCAGCCCGAATCTAAACTATGGCTACACCTTC	CASSPNLNYGYTF
NA	TRBJ2-3	TRBV5-1	TRBD2	TGCGCCAGCAGCGGGATTAGCGGGGGGGCAGATACGCAGTATTTT	CASSGISGGADTQYF
NA	TRBJ1-1	TRBV7-9	NA	TGTGCCAGCAGCTTATCCGGTATGAACACTGAAGCTTTCTTT	CASSLSGMNTEAFF
NA	TRBJ2-5	TRBV6-1	TRBD2	TGTGCCAGCAGTGAAGCGCTAGGGGCGGGGGGGCAAGAGACCCAGTACTTC	CASSEALGAGGQETQYF
NA	TRBJ1-2	TRBV5-1	TRBD1	TGCGCCAGCAGCTTACAGGGGGGAGACTATGGCTACACCTTC	CASSLQGGDYGYTF
few	TRBJ1-2	TRBV5-1	TRBD1	TGCGCCAGCAGCCAGACAGGGCTTGGTGTGGATGGCTACACCTTC	CASSQTGLGVDGYTF
NA	TRBJ2-2	TRBV5-8	NA	TGTGCCAGCAGCTTGGCTTGGGGCGCGACGATCACCGGGGAGCTGTTTTTT	CASSLAWGATITGELFF
once	TRBJ2-3	TRBV6-1	TRBD2	TGTGCCAGCAGACTGGGACTAGCGGGAGCAGATACGCAGTATTTT	CASRLGLAGADTQYF
NA	TRBJ2-7	TRBV2	NA	TGTGCCAGCAGTGAGGGCAGGGGCCCTCTCGAGCAGTACTTC	CASSEGRGPLEQYF
once	TRBJ2-3	TRBV5-4	TRBD2	TGTGCCAGCAGCTTGTATGGCGGGGGGGCCCCAGATACGCAGTATTTT	CASSLYGGGAPDTQYF
NA	TRBJ1-4	TRBV5-1	TRBD1	TGCGCCAGCAGTCCCGGACAGGGGGCAACTAATGAAAAACTGTTTTTT	CASSPGQGATNEKLFF